The rows below give T cell receptor beta chains drawn from one sample of a study of shared clonotypes between healthy human individuals. Sequencing used immunoSEQ multiplex PCR; TCRdb keeps in-frame clones, though not all of them. The table records some 2,100,000 clones, about 92% of them present only once. Sequences were obtained from naive CD8+ T cells from PBMCs. These receptors were obtained from a man younger than 35 in good health. Some clones in this sample may be carry-over from other donors' samples. Both conserved end residues are part of each CDR3. D genes are given only for firm matches. The size field is filled for only some rows; it gives once, few, many or a size class.

TRBJ2-3 | - | - | TRBV15 | TGTGCCACCAGCAGAGACGGGAGTAGCGCAGATACGCAGTATTTT | CATSRDGSSADTQYF
TRBJ1-1 | few | TRBD1 | TRBV7-9 | TGTGCCAGCCCGACAGGGGAGGGTTTTACTGAAGCTTTCTTT | CASPTGEGFTEAFF
TRBJ2-7 | - | TRBD2 | TRBV7-9 | TGTGCCAGCAGCTTAGCTTCGGGACTAGCCTCATACGAGCAGTACTTC | CASSLASGLASYEQYF
TRBJ1-2 | - | - | TRBV7-9 | TGTGCCAGCAGCTTCGGGCGGCGAACGGACTATGGCTACACCTTC | CASSFGRRTDYGYTF
TRBJ2-7 | - | TRBD1 | TRBV27 | TGTGCCAGCAGTTTATGGGGGACAGGGGTTCACTACGAGCAGTACTTC | CASSLWGTGVHYEQYF
TRBJ1-1 | - | - | TRBV4-1 | TGCGCCAGCAGCCAAGTCAAGGGCGGCACTGAAGCTTTCTTT | CASSQVKGGTEAFF
TRBJ1-5 | - | TRBD1 | TRBV25-1 | TGTGCCAGCAGTGAATTCGGGACAGGCGGCAATCAGCCCCAGCATTTT | CASSEFGTGGNQPQHF
TRBJ2-1 | - | - | TRBV27 | TGTGCCAGCAGTTGGGGGCCCGGGACATCTCACAATGAGCAGTTCTTC | CASSWGPGTSHNEQFF
TRBJ1-5 | - | TRBD1 | TRBV5-8 | TGTGCCAGCAGCCCTGGGACAGTGGTGACGTATCAGCCCCAGCATTTT | CASSPGTVVTYQPQHF
TRBJ1-6 | - | - | TRBV30 | TGTGCCTGCGCAGGGATCTCCTATAATTCACCCCTCCACTTT | CACAGISYNSPLHF
TRBJ1-5 | - | - | TRBV4-1 | TGCGCCAGCAGCCAAGAGGGGGATAGGAGCAATCAGCCCCAGCATTTT | CASSQEGDRSNQPQHF
TRBJ2-7 | - | TRBD2 | TRBV28 | TGTGCCAGCAGTCCCCTAGCGGGAGCTATCTACGAGCAGTACTTC | CASSPLAGAIYEQYF
TRBJ2-1 | - | - | TRBV9 | TGTGCCAGCAGCGTAGGGCCGAGCGATGAGCAGTTCTTC | CASSVGPSDEQFF
TRBJ2-1 | - | TRBD1 | TRBV4-1 | TGCGCCAGCAGCCAAGGACCGGGACAGGGGGCAGTTGAGCAGTTCTTC | CASSQGPGQGAVEQFF
TRBJ1-1 | few | - | TRBV5-8 | TGTGCCAGCAGCTATGGGCTTACTGAAGCTTTCTTT | CASSYGLTEAFF
TRBJ2-5 | - | TRBD1 | TRBV28 | TGTGCCAGCAGTTTAGGTGACAGGGTAAGAGAGACCCAGTACTTC | CASSLGDRVRETQYF
TRBJ2-7 | - | TRBD2 | TRBV4-3 | TGCGCCAGCAGCCAAGGCTTAGCGGGGATGTACGAGCAGTACTTC | CASSQGLAGMYEQYF
TRBJ2-3 | - | TRBD2 | TRBV10-3 | TGTGCCATCAGTGACCGACTAGCGGGAGGTCAAGATACGCAGTATTTT | CAISDRLAGGQDTQYF